This T cell receptor (beta chain) was recovered during a study of blood T cell repertoires in COVID-19. Study information: COVID-19 samples from acute and convalescent phases originated in the United States, Italy and Spain. T cells, B-cell-depleted T cells, or PBMCs supplied cDNA or gDNA.

Original data processing: Amplification of reference gene primers was used by the study to estimate nucleated cell counts. This table comes from immunoSEQ multiplex PCR, and its TCRdb copy is limited to in-frame clones, with some not included. For V, J and clone size, that table is used; D and trimming come from the DNA. In the table there are 30,000 or so clones, 88% of which are singletons. The sequence was obtained from a human donor in a cohort sampled during active COVID-19. Sequencing was carried out using peripheral blood.

This CDR3 reads CASSKEQGRNQPQHF. CDR3 in DNA: TGTGCCAGCAGCAAAGAACAGGGGCGCAATCAGCCCCAGCATTTT. The chain links TRBV21-1 to TRBJ1-5; TRBD1 is the table's D call and was not checked against the DNA. TRBV21-1 constitutes a pseudogene. This CDR3 spans 15 amino acids.